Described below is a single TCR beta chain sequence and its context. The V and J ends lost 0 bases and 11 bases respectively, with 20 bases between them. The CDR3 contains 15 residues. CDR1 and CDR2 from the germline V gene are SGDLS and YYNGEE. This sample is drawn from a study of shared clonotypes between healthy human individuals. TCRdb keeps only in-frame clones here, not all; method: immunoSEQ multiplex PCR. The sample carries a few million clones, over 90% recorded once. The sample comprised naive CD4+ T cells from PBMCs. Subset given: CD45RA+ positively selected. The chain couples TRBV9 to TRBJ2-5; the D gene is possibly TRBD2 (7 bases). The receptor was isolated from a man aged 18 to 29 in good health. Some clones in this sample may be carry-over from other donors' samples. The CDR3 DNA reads TGTGCCAGCAGCGTAGAAGACTACAGGCGGGGGCTTCAGTACTTC. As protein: CASSVEDYRRGLQYF.